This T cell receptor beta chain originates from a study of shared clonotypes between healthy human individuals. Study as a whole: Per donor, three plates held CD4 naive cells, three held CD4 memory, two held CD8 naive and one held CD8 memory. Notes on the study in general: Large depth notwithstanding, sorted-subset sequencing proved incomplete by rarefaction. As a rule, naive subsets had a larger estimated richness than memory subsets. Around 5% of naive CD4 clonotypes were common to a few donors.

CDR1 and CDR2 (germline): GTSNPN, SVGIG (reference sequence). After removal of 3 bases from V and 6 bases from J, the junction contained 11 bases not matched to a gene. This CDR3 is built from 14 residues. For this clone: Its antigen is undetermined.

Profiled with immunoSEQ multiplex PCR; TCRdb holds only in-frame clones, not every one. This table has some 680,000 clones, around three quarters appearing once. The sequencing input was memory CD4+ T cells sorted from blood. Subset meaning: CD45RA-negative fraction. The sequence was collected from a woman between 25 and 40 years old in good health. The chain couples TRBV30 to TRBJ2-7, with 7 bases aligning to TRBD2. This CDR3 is CAWRLGGSSFEQYF. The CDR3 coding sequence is TGTGCCTGGAGGCTTGGCGGGAGTTCTTTCGAGCAGTACTTC.